Shown below are 30 T cell receptor beta chains from a single sample sequenced in a study of T cell responses to AZD1222 COVID-19 vaccine. Sequencing was performed with immunoSEQ multiplex PCR; in TCRdb, only in-frame clones are kept and a portion is missing. Of fewer than 150,000 clones listed, 75% to 90% are singletons. The sample was peripheral blood, taken on day 0 of AZD1222 vaccination. The receptors here all came from an adult in good health.

V is TRBV19 and J is TRBJ1-1, with D possibly TRBD1 on 5 matching bases. V dropped 5 bases and J dropped 3 bases, with 19 bases sitting between them. From germline, CDR1 is LNHDA and CDR2 SQIVND (reference sequence). There are 16 residues in the CDR3. CDR3 amino acids: CASSRGFGRGDTEAFF. The CDR3 DNA is TGTGCCAGTAGTCGCGGTTTCGGCAGAGGGGACACTGAAGCTTTCTTT.

This chain uses TRBV30 with TRBJ1-2; the D is unclear. There are 12 residues in the CDR3. Trimming stripped 3 bases from V and 14 bases from J, with 19 bases between. Germline CDR1 reads GTSNPN; CDR2 reads SVGIG (reference sequence). In nucleotides, the CDR3 is TGTGCCTGGAGGGCTGTCTGGCCAGTCCAAACCTTC. Translated: CAWRAVWPVQTF.

The V call is TRBV10-3, the J call TRBJ1-1; 10 bases line up with TRBD1. The germline V gene encodes CDR1 ENHRY and CDR2 SYGVKD. The CDR3 consists of 15 residues. J was trimmed by 5 bases and V by 6 bases; bases with no gene match: 9. This chain's CDR3 is CAIRPQGQGQTEAFF. CDR3 nucleotides: TGTGCCATCAGACCACAGGGACAGGGGCAAACTGAAGCTTTCTTT.

The J gene is TRBJ1-4, the V gene TRBV2, with D perhaps matching TRBD1 (6 bases). CDR1 and CDR2 (germline): SNHLY, FYNNEI. V was pared by 3 bases and J by 8 bases, with 13 bases between. The CDR3 sequence is 14 residues long. The DNA for the CDR3 is TGTGCCAGCAGTGAGGGAGGGGGACGGGAAAAACTGTTTTTT. It encodes CASSEGGGREKLFF.

The V call is TRBV18, the J call TRBJ1-5, with 8 positions matching TRBD1. Germline assignment: CDR1 KGHSH and CDR2 LQKENI. This CDR3 spans 14 amino acids. With 5 bases clipped from V and 2 bases from J, the junction kept 2 bases outside the gene matches. CDR3 protein: CASSATGGNQPQHF. The CDR3 region has the DNA TGTGCCAGCTCAGCGACAGGGGGCAATCAGCCCCAGCATTTT.

The chain uses TRBV4-1 and TRBJ1-4; D gene uncertain. This CDR3 contains 19 residues. Between the trimmed V and J ends, which lost 3 bases and 3 bases, there was a span of 23 bases. Germline CDR1 is MGHRA and CDR2 is YSYEKL. This CDR3 reads CASSQLLGIVGGANEKLFF. CDR3 coding DNA: TGCGCCAGCAGCCAGCTTCTCGGGATCGTCGGCGGGGCTAATGAAAAACTGTTTTTT.

The CDR3 protein is CASSLSGGSGNTIYF. DNA for the CDR3: TGTGCCAGCAGTTTATCAGGTGGCAGTGGAAACACCATATATTTT. This chain uses TRBV27 with TRBJ1-3; D gene unclear. The V end lost 0 bases, the J end lost 3 bases, and 9 bases lay between the germline ends. CDR3 size: 15 residues. Germline V gives CDR1 MNHEY, CDR2 SMNVEV (reference sequence).

Written as DNA, the CDR3 is TGTGCCAGCAGTTACGACAGGGCCCGCTACTATGGCTACACCTTC. This gives the protein CASSYDRARYYGYTF. This chain links TRBV6-5 with TRBJ1-2; 7 positions agree with TRBD1. There are 15 residues in the CDR3. After removal of 2 bases from V and 3 bases from J, the junction contained 6 bases not matched to a gene. Germline lookup yields CDR1 MNHEY and CDR2 SVGAGI.

The chain combines TRBV7-2 with TRBJ2-3, with 7 bases matching TRBD1. Germline V gene lookup returns CDR1 SGHTA and CDR2 FQGNSA. This CDR3 contains 14 residues. Losses at the gene ends were 5 bases for V and 2 bases for J; bases not matched to a gene: 4. Here the CDR3 DNA reads TGTGCCAGCAGCCTCGACAGGGACACAGATACGCAGTATTTT. Its translation is CASSLDRDTDTQYF.

V usage is TRBV27 and J usage is TRBJ1-5, with 8 nucleotides matching TRBD1. J was trimmed by 0 bases and V by 4 bases; bases with no gene match: 2. The V gene's germline CDR1 is MNHEY and CDR2 SMNVEV (reference sequence). The CDR3 has 15 residues. The CDR3: CASSWTGSSNQPQHF. The DNA for the CDR3 is TGTGCCAGCAGTTGGACAGGGAGTAGCAATCAGCCCCAGCATTTT.

The V call is TRBV5-4, the J call TRBJ1-2, with unresolved D. V was pared by 1 base and J by 4 bases, with 11 bases between. The CDR3 spans 14 residues. Germline V gene lookup returns CDR1 SGHNT and CDR2 YYREEE (reference sequence). CDR3 region: CASSLSSNLYGYTF. DNA for the CDR3: TGTGCCAGCAGCTTGTCCAGCAACCTCTATGGCTACACCTTC.

The chain links TRBV6-2 or TRBV6-3 to TRBJ1-4; D is undetermined. The CDR3 has 12 residues. Trimming removed 5 bases from V and 8 bases from J, with 9 bases in between. Looked up from germline, CDR1 is MNHEY and CDR2 is SVGEGT. The chain's CDR3 is CASSLPEEKLFF. In DNA form, the CDR3 reads TGTGCCAGCAGTCTCCCAGAGGAAAAACTGTTTTTT.

This clone was counted between two and nine times. The rearrangement joins TRBV12-3 or TRBV12-4 to TRBJ1-1; 8 nucleotides agree with TRBD1. The CDR3 length is 13 residues. V gave up 7 bases and J gave up 7 bases; unmatched junction bases: 8. The CDR3 bases are TGTGCCAGCACCGTAGACAGGGGCCGTGAAGCTTTCTTT. It is translated as CASTVDRGREAFF.

The V call is TRBV19, the J call TRBJ2-3; D uncertain. The V gene lost 6 bases and the J gene lost 1 base, with 11 bases spanning the gap. The CDR3 has 14 residues. Germline CDR1 LNHDA, CDR2 SQIVND (reference sequence). CDR3 sequence reads: CASSRGTRTDTQYF. The CDR3 DNA sequence: TGTGCCAGTAGCCGCGGTACCCGCACAGATACGCAGTATTTT.

This clone came up once. The chain employs TRBV11-2 and TRBJ2-1; possible D gene TRBD2, 6 bases. The CDR3 spans 16 residues. CDR1 is SGHAT and CDR2 is FQNNGV in the germline V gene. V lost 1 base and J 5 bases, leaving 15 bases between the germline ends. This CDR3 is CASSLVGLGADNEQFF. The CDR3 bases are TGTGCCAGCAGCTTAGTGGGACTGGGAGCGGACAATGAGCAGTTCTTC.

The V gene is TRBV6-1, the J gene TRBJ1-3, with D maybe TRBD1 (6 bases). CDR3 length: 15 amino acids. Trimming pared 3 bases from V and 2 bases from J, leaving 11 bases between. Germline-derived CDR1 and CDR2 are MNHNS and SASEGT. Written as DNA, the CDR3 is TGTGCCAGCAGTGATAGACAGGTCCCTGGAAACACCATATATTTT. Protein sequence: CASSDRQVPGNTIYF.

This chain uses TRBV13 with TRBJ2-7; possible D gene TRBD1, 5 bases. From germline, CDR1 is PRHDT and CDR2 FYEKMQ (reference sequence). The ends were cut back, 5 bases at V and 0 bases at J, with 20 bases in the middle. The CDR3 covers 17 residues. The CDR3: CASSPLPRAISSYEQYF. Here the CDR3 DNA reads TGTGCCAGCAGCCCGCTCCCCAGGGCGATCAGCTCCTACGAGCAGTACTTC.

This chain joins TRBV2 and TRBJ1-1, with a possible D match to TRBD1 (5 bases). The CDR3 extends over 14 amino acids. Trimming removed 4 bases from V and 0 bases from J, with 9 bases in between. Looked up from germline, CDR1 is SNHLY and CDR2 is FYNNEI. The CDR3 loop is CASSAQGMNTEAFF. In nucleotides, the CDR3 is TGTGCCAGCAGTGCTCAGGGCATGAACACTGAAGCTTTCTTT.

J is TRBJ2-1 and V is TRBV2; 10 bases line up with TRBD2. The CDR3 is 14 residues long. The J segment lost 4 bases and the V segment lost 6 bases, leaving 3 bases of the junction unmatched. Per the germline V gene, CDR1 is SNHLY and CDR2 is FYNNEI. The CDR3 nucleotides are TGTGCCAGCAGGCTAGCGGGGGATTACAATGAGCAGTTCTTC. Encoded protein: CASRLAGDYNEQFF. The whole variable domain, filled in from reference TRBV2 and TRBJ2-1, reads EPEVTQTPSHQVTQMGQEVILRCVPISNHLYFYWYRQILGQKVEFLVSFYNNEISEKSEIFDDQFSVERPDGSNFTLKIRSTKLEDSAMYFCASRLAGDYNEQFFGPGTRLTVL.

This clone has just one count. The gene calls are TRBV16 and TRBJ2-7, with 10 positions matching TRBD2. With V trimmed by 3 bases and J by 4 bases, 6 bases remained unmatched. This CDR3 has 15 amino acids. Per germline, CDR1 KGHSY and CDR2 FQNENV. Written as DNA, the CDR3 is TGTGCCAGCAGCCATTTGACTAGCGGGCCGTACGAGCAGTACTTC. The encoded protein is CASSHLTSGPYEQYF. The full variable domain, rest sourced from reference TRBV16 and TRBJ2-7, is GEEVAQTPKHLVRGEGQKAKLYCAPIKGHSYVFWYQQVLKNEFKFLISFQNENVFDETGMPKERFSAKCLPNSPCSLEIQATKLEDSAVYFCASSHLTSGPYEQYFGPGTRLTVT.

This clone was recorded only once. V and J are TRBV30 and TRBJ2-3; 15 bases line up with TRBD2. Germline lookup yields CDR1 GTSNPN and CDR2 SVGIG (reference sequence). The CDR3 contains 14 residues. After removal of 6 bases from V and 11 bases from J, the junction contained 9 bases not matched to a gene. CDR3 DNA: TGTGCCTGCTCGGGACTAGCGGGGGGCTTGAGGCAGTATTTT. Amino acid sequence: CACSGLAGGLRQYF.

The rearrangement links TRBV2 to TRBJ2-7; 11 bases map to TRBD2. The CDR3 runs to 15 residues. Germline CDR1 and CDR2: SNHLY and FYNNEI. The J segment lost 1 base and the V segment lost 4 bases, leaving 3 bases of the junction unmatched. Here the CDR3 reads CASSVGLAASYEQYF. DNA for the CDR3: TGTGCCAGCAGTGTGGGACTAGCGGCGTCCTACGAGCAGTACTTC.

The gene calls are TRBV27 and TRBJ2-7; 9 positions match TRBD2. After removal of 6 bases from V and 3 bases from J, the junction contained 12 bases not matched to a gene. Germline V gene sequence: CDR1 MNHEY, CDR2 SMNVEV (reference sequence). CDR3 length equals 16 residues. The CDR3 coding sequence is TGTGCCAGCAGCCAATACGCGGCTAGCGGGGTCTACGAGCAGTACTTC. Residues: CASSQYAASGVYEQYF.

The rearrangement joins TRBV15 to TRBJ2-7, with TRBD1 matching over 10 bases. Germline-derived CDR1 and CDR2 are LNHNV and YYDKDF (reference sequence). The length of the CDR3 is 17 residues. After removal of 1 base from V and 3 bases from J, the junction contained 9 bases not matched to a gene. CDR3 in DNA: TGTGCCACCAGCAGAGCCAGAGCGGGACAGGGGAACTACGAGCAGTACTTC. Protein product: CATSRARAGQGNYEQYF.

This clone was seen a few times. The chain joins TRBV4-1 to TRBJ1-2; possibly TRBD1 for D (5 bases). Trimming removed 5 bases at V and 5 bases at J, with 15 bases between. Germline V gene lookup returns CDR1 MGHRA and CDR2 YSYEKL. The CDR3 extends over 14 amino acids. For the CDR3, the DNA is TGCGCCAGCAGCGCGAGGGTGGGGGAATATGGCTACACCTTC. Its protein product is CASSARVGEYGYTF.

A word on this clone: The sample carries other DNA sequences with the same CDR3. The chain joins TRBV4-1 to TRBJ1-2; TRBD1 aligns across 8 bases. The germline gives CDR1 MGHRA, CDR2 YSYEKL. CDR3 length equals 16 residues. The ends lost 4 bases at V and 4 bases at J; junction bases unmatched: 11. The CDR3 here is CASSPNPTGAGYGYTF. CDR3 DNA sequence: TGCGCCAGCAGCCCCAATCCGACAGGGGCCGGCTATGGCTACACCTTC.

The rearrangement joins TRBV3-1 (or the pseudogene TRBV3-2) to TRBJ2-3; D possibly corresponds to TRBD2 (6 bases). Germline V gene data show CDR1 as LGHDT and CDR2 as YNNKEL (reference sequence). The CDR3 is 15 amino acids. Trimming left V 4 bases short and J 0 bases short, with 11 bases between. For the CDR3, the DNA is TGTGCCAGCAGCCTGGACTACTATAGCACAGATACGCAGTATTTT. Amino acids: CASSLDYYSTDTQYF.

V gene TRBV5-1 combines with J gene TRBJ2-6; weak D call: TRBD1 (6 bases). Trimming removed 4 bases at V and 0 bases at J, with 17 bases between. This CDR3 comprises 18 residues. Germline V lookup: CDR1 SGHRS, CDR2 YFSETQ. CDR3 nucleotides: TGCGCCAGCAGCCTCTGGACAGATACTGGCTCTGGGGCCAACGTCCTGACTTTC. Translating gives CASSLWTDTGSGANVLTF.

The genes are TRBV7-3 and TRBJ1-1; 9 nucleotides agree with TRBD1. The CDR3 loop spans 17 amino acids. CDR1 and CDR2 from the germline V gene are SGHTA and FQGTGA. V dropped 6 bases and J dropped 4; count of bases not matched to a gene: 15. As DNA, the CDR3 is TGTGCCAGCAGTCCGGACAGGGGAGTTGTCCGCCCCACTGAAGCTTTCTTT. Its protein is CASSPDRGVVRPTEAFF.

This chain joins TRBV6-6 and TRBJ1-1; no reliable D call. The CDR3 runs to 15 residues. Germline V gene data show CDR1 as MNHNY and CDR2 as SVGAGI (reference sequence). V shed 1 base and J shed 0 bases, with 9 bases lying between them. The DNA for the CDR3 is TGTGCCAGCAGTTACTTGCGGGAGCTGAACACTGAAGCTTTCTTT. It is translated as CASSYLRELNTEAFF.